These 6 T cell receptor beta chains share one sample of origin, sequenced in a study of early stage breast cancer tumors. Measured with immunoSEQ multiplex PCR; TCRdb has only the in-frame clones, and not every one. The data contain about 30,000 clones, just under 75% of them singletons. Sequencing input: breast tumor tissue. The source of these receptors is a person between 30 and 45 years old with breast cancer.

V gene TRBV6-5 combines with J gene TRBJ1-3; a weak D match, TRBD1 (5 bases). This CDR3 is 15 amino acids long. V gave up 4 bases and J gave up 2 bases, with 12 bases separating them. Germline CDR1 and CDR2: MNHEY and SVGAGI. The DNA of the CDR3 is TGTGCCAGCAGTTTTATGGGGCGTGCTGGAAACACCATATATTTT. Its protein product is CASSFMGRAGNTIYF.

V gene TRBV2 combines with J gene TRBJ1-1; 12 bases are shared with TRBD1. V lost 6 bases and J lost 1; bases outside the gene matches: 6. The CDR3 consists of 16 residues. The V gene's germline CDR1 is SNHLY and CDR2 FYNNEI. The CDR3, as DNA: TGTGCCAGCAGGTCCCGGGACAGGGGGCAGAACACTGAAGCTTTCTTT. Translation gives CASRSRDRGQNTEAFF.

The rearrangement joins TRBV5-1 to TRBJ1-3; weak D call: TRBD1 (5 bases). This CDR3 spans 14 amino acids. The germline V and J ends were trimmed by 5 bases and 2 bases, with 11 bases remaining between them. Per the germline V gene, CDR1 is SGHRS and CDR2 is YFSETQ. The CDR3 reads CASSSQGAGNTIYF. DNA of the CDR3: TGCGCCAGCAGTTCGCAGGGAGCTGGAAACACCATATATTTT.

The CDR3 DNA follows: TGTGCCAGCTCAACGAGGACTAGCGGGGGCGCAGATACGCAGTATTTT. Translating gives CASSTRTSGGADTQYF. The chain is built from TRBV18 and TRBJ2-3; 13 bases are a match to TRBD2. CDR1 and CDR2 from the germline V gene are KGHSH and LQKENI. V gave up 5 bases and J gave up 4 bases; unmatched junction bases: 6. The CDR3 runs 16 residues.

DNA of the CDR3: TGTGCCAGCAGAGCTGGACAGAGCCCTAACACTGAAGCTTTCTTT. It translates to CASRAGQSPNTEAFF. J is TRBJ1-1 and V is TRBV2; D possibly corresponds to TRBD1 (6 bases). V shed 6 bases and J shed 2 bases, with 16 bases lying between them. Germline CDR1 reads SNHLY; CDR2 reads FYNNEI. CDR3 length equals 15 residues.

This chain connects TRBV5-1 to TRBJ2-7; D not resolved. Between the trimmed V and J ends, which lost 5 bases and 3 bases, there was a span of 18 bases. The CDR3 has 15 amino acids. Looked up from germline, CDR1 is SGHRS and CDR2 is YFSETQ. CDR3 coding DNA: TGCGCCAGCAGAACTTCCTGGCCTGGCGGCTACGAGCAGTACTTC. This gives the protein CASRTSWPGGYEQYF.